This TCR beta chain was recovered during a study of cytomegalovirus exposure and HLA in healthy donors. Findings of the study overall: A few chains tied to CMV proved CMV antigen-specific in vitro. Previously analyzed data showed that most TCR beta V segments were productive at a frequency of about 90% or about 30%.

The primer mix had 60 Vbeta and 13 Jbeta primers. As handled by the study authors: Later work found 80 million or so unique TCR beta chains, with roughly 11 million shared. Libraries were prepared by immunoSEQ multiplex PCR; TCRdb keeps only in-frame clonotypes and omits some of them. V, J and clone size are those of that table, while D and trimming were read from the DNA. The table shows roughly 100,000 clones, with roughly a tenth occurring only once. Germline values: CDR1 SGHNT, CDR2 YENEEA. V lost 2 bases to trimming and J lost 5 bases, with 9 bases between them. The CDR3 has 13 amino acids. Concerning this clone itself: Its antigen is unidentified.

The sequence was obtained from a man in his forties or fifties in good health and CMV-seropositive. Sequencing input: PBMCs. This chain uses TRBV11-3 with TRBJ2-5; D ambiguous. The CDR3 sequence: CASSLWVGETQYF. CDR3 coding DNA: TGTGCCAGCAGCTTATGGGTCGGGGAGACCCAGTACTTC.